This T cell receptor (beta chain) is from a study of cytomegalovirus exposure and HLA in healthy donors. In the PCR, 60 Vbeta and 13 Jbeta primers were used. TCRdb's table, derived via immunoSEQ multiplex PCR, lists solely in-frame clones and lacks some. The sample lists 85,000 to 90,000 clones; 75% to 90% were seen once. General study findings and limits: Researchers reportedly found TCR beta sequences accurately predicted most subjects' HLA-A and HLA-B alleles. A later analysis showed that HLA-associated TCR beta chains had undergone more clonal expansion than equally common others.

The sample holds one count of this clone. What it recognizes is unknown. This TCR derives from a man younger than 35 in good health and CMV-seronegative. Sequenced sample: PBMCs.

Written as DNA, the CDR3 is TGTGCCAGCAGTCTACCGGGACAGGGTACTCTTGGCAATCAGCCCCAGCATTTT. Translated, it gives CASSLPGQGTLGNQPQHF. V usage is TRBV28 and J usage is TRBJ1-5, with TRBD1 identical over 9 bases. The CDR3 is 18 residues long. V dropped 5 bases and J dropped 2; count of bases not matched to a gene: 13. Germline assignment: CDR1 MDHEN and CDR2 SYDVKM. Complete variable domain (other parts from reference TRBV28 and TRBJ1-5): DVKVTQSSRYLVKRTGEKVFLECVQDMDHENMFWYRQDPGLGLRLIYFSYDVKMKEKGDIPEGYSVSREKKERFSLILESASTNQTSMYLCASSLPGQGTLGNQPQHFGDGTRLSIL.